These 32 T cell receptor beta chains originate from one sample sequenced in a study of CD8+CD57+ T cells in acquired aplastic anemia (dated by TCRdb to the late 2010s). TCRdb names Illumina HiSeq 2000 as the instrument used. Profiling of TCR beta VDJ combinations and CDR3 sequences used genomic DNA as the template. Clones were called with MiXCR by TCRdb after fastp trimmed the public reads at Q25, and only in-frame beta chains were retained. Entries are consolidated by CDR3 protein sequence, retaining the most common genes and DNA. For this sample there are roughly 80,000 distinct CDR3 sequences; about 45% appear just once. 66% of the sample is in the top ten clones. Sequencing was carried out using sorted CD4+, CD8+, or CD8+CD57+ T cells (not recorded which) from PBMCs. The receptors here all came from a human donor in good health, serving as a control.

The chain recombines TRBV18 with TRBJ1-5; 7 bases fit TRBD1. Per the germline V gene, CDR1 is KGHSH and CDR2 is LQKENI. Unmatched junction bases numbered 12, after V lost 4 bases and J lost 3 bases. The CDR3 covers 17 residues. CDR3 loop: CASSRSPGQLNNQPQHF. The CDR3 region has the DNA TGTGCCAGCTCACGCTCACCGGGACAGCTAAACAATCAGCCCCAGCATTTT.

This clonotype was seen repeatedly, ten times or more. The chain recombines TRBV7-9 with TRBJ1-5; no firm D call. The germline V gene encodes CDR1 SEHNR and CDR2 FQNEAQ (reference sequence). The CDR3 totals 12 residues. Trimming removed 3 bases from V and 5 bases from J, with 5 bases in between. DNA for the CDR3: TGTGCCAGCAGCTTCCCAGATCAGCCCCAGCATTTT. This translates into CASSFPDQPQHF.

This clonotype was seen a handful of times. The V gene is TRBV6-1, the J gene TRBJ1-5, with a tentative D call TRBD1 (5 bases). This CDR3 comprises 15 residues. The V gene's germline CDR1 is MNHNS and CDR2 SASEGT. Trimming took 7 bases from V and 1 from J, leaving 14 bases between them. The chain's CDR3 is CASTQWGMSNQPQHF. CDR3 sequence (DNA): TGTGCCAGCACCCAATGGGGCATGAGCAATCAGCCCCAGCATTTT.

The chain combines TRBV9 with TRBJ1-1, with D perhaps matching TRBD1 (6 bases). Per germline, CDR1 SGDLS and CDR2 YYNGEE. The V end was cut by 0 bases, the J end by 6 bases, with 15 bases between. CDR3 length: 15 amino acids. CDR3 in DNA: TGTGCCAGCAGCGTAGTTTCAGGGGCCGGGGCTGAAGCTTTCTTT. Protein product: CASSVVSGAGAEAFF.

This chain links TRBV25-1 with TRBJ2-3; unclear D gene. CDR1 is MGHDK, CDR2 SYGVNS, per germline. Trimming left V 6 bases short and J 9 bases short, with 13 bases between. CDR3 length equals 12 residues. The CDR3: CASSIGRDTQYF. The CDR3 nucleotides are TGTGCCAGCAGCATAGGACGTGACACGCAGTATTTT.

The rearrangement joins TRBV5-1 to TRBJ2-3, with D maybe TRBD2 (6 bases). Germline CDR1 and CDR2: SGHRS and YFSETQ. The CDR3 is 17 residues long. Trimming stripped 3 bases from V and 0 bases from J, with 17 bases between. The CDR3 region has the DNA TGCGCCAGCAGCTCTGGGGCCGGCGGGATTAGCACAGATACGCAGTATTTT. Translated, it gives CASSSGAGGISTDTQYF.

The chain combines TRBV29-1 with TRBJ2-3, with a weak D call TRBD1 (8 bases). This CDR3 has 14 residues. V was shortened by 4 bases and J by 3 bases, with 14 bases between the two germline ends. Germline V gene lookup returns CDR1 SQVTM and CDR2 ANQGSEA. The CDR3 spells CSVGGQGGTDTQYF. The CDR3 nucleotides are TGCAGCGTTGGTGGACAGGGAGGGACAGATACGCAGTATTTT.

This clonotype has only a few counts. The V and J genes are TRBV10-3 and TRBJ1-1; TRBD1 might be the D (6 bases). Deletions cut 6 bases from V and 4 bases from J, with 18 bases between. The CDR3 extends over 15 amino acids. The V gene's germline CDR1 is ENHRY and CDR2 SYGVKD. CDR3 nucleotide sequence: TGTGCCATCAGGCTAACAGGGACGTCTTCCACTGAAGCTTTCTTT. Amino acid sequence: CAIRLTGTSSTEAFF.

The gene calls are TRBV20-1 and TRBJ2-7; D is ambiguous. CDR1 is DFQATT, CDR2 SNEGSKA, per germline (reference sequence). V shed 3 bases and J shed 5 bases, with 14 bases lying between them. This CDR3 spans 13 amino acids. CDR3 in amino acids: CSASRGRLDEQYF. As DNA, the CDR3 is TGCAGTGCTAGCCGCGGCAGGCTCGACGAGCAGTACTTC.

This clonotype showed up many times. The chain links TRBV9 to TRBJ2-5; TRBD1 or TRBD2 may be the D gene (5 bases each). CDR1 and CDR2 from the germline V gene are SGDLS and YYNGEE. This CDR3 is 13 amino acids long. Trimming stripped 3 bases from V and 5 bases from J, with 11 bases between. The CDR3 DNA sequence: TGTGCCAGCAGCGAGGGGACGGGGGAGACCCAGTACTTC. Encoded protein: CASSEGTGETQYF. Full variable domain (outside the CDR3, taken from reference TRBV9 and TRBJ2-5): DSGVTQTPKHLITATGQRVTLRCSPRSGDLSVYWYQQSLDQGLQFLIQYYNGEERAKGNILERFSAQQFPDLHSELNLSSLELGDSALYFCASSEGTGETQYFGPGTRLLVL.

This sequence joins TRBV7-9 and TRBJ2-7; unclear D gene. With 3 bases removed from V and 2 bases from J, the gap between germline ends came to 8 bases. This CDR3 comprises 13 residues. In germline, CDR1 is SEHNR, CDR2 FQNEAQ (reference sequence). The CDR3 DNA reads as TGTGCCAGCAGCTTTAGTGAAGCCTACGAGCAGTACTTC. This encodes CASSFSEAYEQYF.

The chain recombines TRBV24-1 with TRBJ2-5, with a possible D match to TRBD1 (7 bases). V was shortened by 4 bases and J by 7 bases, with 18 bases between the two germline ends. In germline, CDR1 is KGHDR, CDR2 SFDVKD. CDR3 length equals 15 residues. This CDR3 reads CATSDLTGAGGTQYF. The CDR3 coding sequence is TGTGCCACCAGTGACCTTACAGGGGCCGGGGGGACCCAGTACTTC.

The chain couples TRBV29-1 to TRBJ2-1; 9 bases are a match to TRBD1. Germline CDR1 is SQVTM and CDR2 is ANQGSEA. V lost 6 bases and J lost 9; bases outside the gene matches: 12. The CDR3 runs 14 residues. The CDR3 region has the DNA TGCAGCGTCACCACCGGGACAGGGATCGGTGAGCAGTTCTTC. Protein sequence: CSVTTGTGIGEQFF.

This clonotype was counted a few times. The chain carries TRBV7-8 and TRBJ1-5; D gene ambiguous. V shed 1 base and J shed 7 bases, with 8 bases lying between them. The germline gives CDR1 SGHVS, CDR2 FQNEAQ. The CDR3 spans 13 residues. CDR3 sequence: CASSLVNTQPQHF. CDR3 sequence (DNA): TGTGCCAGCAGCTTAGTCAATACGCAGCCCCAGCATTTT.

Points on this clonotype: A junction boundary mismatches the germline segment, possibly from a read error. V gene TRBV19 combines with J gene TRBJ2-2, with D tentatively TRBD1 or TRBD2 (5 bases each). The CDR3 consists of 16 residues. The V gene's germline CDR1 is LNHDA and CDR2 SQIVND (reference sequence). CDR3 nucleotides: TGTGCCTGGAGTGATTTATGGGGGAGCAACACCGGGAAGCTGTTTTTT. Amino acids: CAWSDLWGSNTGKLFF. The full variable domain, with the rest looked up from reference TRBV19 and TRBJ2-2, is DGGITQSPKYLFRKEGQNVTLSCEQNLNHDAMYWYRQDPGQGLRLIYYSQIVNDFQKGDIAEGYSVSREKKESFPLTVTSAQKNPTAFYLCAWSDLWGSNTGKLFFGEGSRLTVL.

Comments on this clonotype: Given a much more abundant clone one base away, this may be a read error. Given the absence of the conserved phenylalanine or tryptophan at the CDR3 end, a read error is likely. The CDR3 region has the DNA TGTGCCTGTGGTAGGCCGGACTACGAGCAGTACTCC. Residues: CACGRPDYEQYS. The chain joins TRBV10-3 to TRBJ2-7; the D is unclear. Germline V gene lookup returns CDR1 ENHRY and CDR2 SYGVKD. V was pared by 11 bases and J by 3 bases, with 14 bases between. This CDR3 region has 12 residues.

The chain has TRBV20-1 and TRBJ1-1; D remains ambiguous. Trimming took off 5 bases at V and 3 bases at J, with 16 bases between the two ends. The germline gives CDR1 DFQATT, CDR2 SNEGSKA (reference sequence). The CDR3 has 14 amino acids. CDR3 residues: CSAPPTLIDTEAFF. The CDR3 region has the DNA TGCAGTGCTCCCCCCACATTGATCGACACTGAAGCTTTCTTT.

This clonotype showed up many times. The chain recombines TRBV9 with TRBJ2-1; the D is unclear. Germline lookup yields CDR1 SGDLS and CDR2 YYNGEE. CDR3 length: 15 residues. V was clipped by 3 bases and J by 6 bases, with 16 bases between them. CDR3 amino acids: CASSEGSNSGNEQFF. The CDR3 DNA reads TGTGCCAGCAGCGAAGGGTCTAATAGTGGCAATGAGCAGTTCTTC.

This clonotype was observed a single time. The chain has TRBV19 and TRBJ1-1; D remains ambiguous. In germline, CDR1 is LNHDA, CDR2 SQIVND (reference sequence). This CDR3 has 13 residues. The germline V and J ends were trimmed by 5 bases and 3 bases, with 10 bases remaining between them. In DNA, the CDR3 is TGTGCCAGTAGTCGAGAGGGTTACACTGAAGCTTTCTTT. Translation gives CASSREGYTEAFF.

In its sample, this clonotype was seen many times. This chain uses TRBV7-2 with TRBJ2-7, with 11 positions matching TRBD2. The germline CDR1 and CDR2 sequences are SGHTA and FQGNSA. The V gene end was trimmed by 5 bases and the J gene end by 2 bases; junction bases not matched to a gene: 2. This CDR3 is 14 amino acids long. The CDR3 here is CASSAGLAAYEQYF. CDR3 in DNA: TGTGCCAGCAGCGCGGGACTAGCGGCCTACGAGCAGTACTTC.

This clonotype was recorded at least ten times. This sequence joins TRBV7-8 and TRBJ1-3, with D unclear. Germline assignment: CDR1 SGHVS and CDR2 FQNEAQ. This CDR3 spans 12 amino acids. V was pared by 6 bases and J by 7 bases, with 10 bases between. The CDR3 region is CASSPRPNTIYF. In DNA, the CDR3 is TGTGCCAGCAGTCCGAGGCCCAACACCATATATTTT.

This clonotype was seen only a few times. This CDR3 fails to terminate in the conserved phenylalanine or tryptophan, so it likely reflects a read error. The chain links TRBV14 to TRBJ1-1; D unclear. Trimming removed 4 bases at V and 1 base at J, with 16 bases between. This CDR3 is built from 16 residues. Germline V gene lookup returns CDR1 SGHDN and CDR2 FVKESK. CDR3: CASSPIMGPRNTEAFL. For the CDR3, the DNA is TGTGCCAGCAGCCCAATAATGGGTCCGCGGAACACTGAAGCTTTCCTT.

The chain is built from TRBV29-1 and TRBJ1-1, with TRBD1 identical over 10 bases. The CDR3 extends over 11 amino acids. Unmatched junction bases numbered 4, after V lost 7 bases and J lost 8 bases. CDR1 is SQVTM and CDR2 is ANQGSEA in the germline V gene. CDR3 in amino acids: CSAGQGSEAFF. Here the CDR3 DNA reads TGCAGCGCGGGACAGGGGAGCGAAGCTTTCTTT.

The chain couples TRBV6-9 to TRBJ1-1, with 8 bases fitting TRBD1. The CDR3 loop spans 13 amino acids. The junction had 4 bases not matched to a gene; V was cut back by 6 bases and J by 4 bases. Germline assignment: CDR1 MNHGY and CDR2 SVAAGI. DNA of the CDR3: TGTGCCAGCAGGACAGGGGTTGGCACTGAAGCTTTCTTT. Its protein is CASRTGVGTEAFF.

The V call is TRBV2, the J call TRBJ2-4; 7 bases agree with TRBD2. The germline V gene encodes CDR1 SNHLY and CDR2 FYNNEI. The CDR3 length is 14 residues. The J segment lost 10 bases and the V segment lost 1 base, leaving 7 bases of the junction unmatched. CDR3 protein: CASSEVASGEIQYF. The CDR3 nucleotides read TGTGCCAGCAGTGAAGTGGCTAGCGGAGAGATTCAGTACTTC.

The gene calls are TRBV25-1 and TRBJ1-3; TRBD1 might be the D (5 bases). The CDR3 has 18 amino acids. The germline V and J ends were trimmed by 0 bases and 2 bases, with 17 bases remaining between them. Germline V gene sequence: CDR1 MGHDK, CDR2 SYGVNS. The DNA of the CDR3 is TGTGCCAGCAGTGAATACGGACGGGCGGGACCCACTGGAAACACCATATATTTT. This codes for CASSEYGRAGPTGNTIYF. The variable domain in full, with the rest retrieved from reference TRBV25-1 and TRBJ1-3, is EADIYQTPRYLVIGTGKKITLECSQTMGHDKMYWYQQDPGMELHLIHYSYGVNSTEKGDLSSESTVSRIRTEHFPLTLESARPSHTSQYLCASSEYGRAGPTGNTIYFGEGSWLTVV.

This clonotype has only one observation. V usage is TRBV19 and J usage is TRBJ2-1; TRBD2 matches at 7 bases. Losses at the gene ends were 8 bases for V and 5 bases for J; bases not matched to a gene: 9. The CDR3 contains 14 residues. CDR1 LNHDA and CDR2 SQIVND come from the germline V gene (reference sequence). CDR3: CASGGGGSDNEQFF. In DNA, the CDR3 is TGTGCCAGTGGCGGCGGGGGTTCGGACAATGAGCAGTTCTTC.

The chain uses TRBV11-1 and TRBJ1-2; the D gene is possibly TRBD1 (6 bases). Per the germline V gene, CDR1 is SGHAT and CDR2 is FQDESV (reference sequence). V lost 4 bases and J lost 5, with 20 bases in between. This CDR3 has 16 residues. The CDR3 DNA reads TGTGCCAGCAGCTCCCTCCCTCCCGGGACACCATATGGCTACACCTTC. It encodes CASSSLPPGTPYGYTF.

This clonotype has a count of ten or more. The V and J genes are TRBV29-1 and TRBJ2-7; D tentatively fits TRBD1 or TRBD2 (5 bases each). Germline V lookup: CDR1 SQVTM, CDR2 ANQGSEA. The CDR3 loop spans 14 amino acids. Deletions cut 4 bases from V and 4 bases from J, with 17 bases between. In DNA, the CDR3 is TGCAGCGTTGTCACCGGGACCGGAACATACGAGCAGTACTTC. It specifies CSVVTGTGTYEQYF.

The gene calls are TRBV19 and TRBJ2-3; 7 bases match TRBD2. CDR1 and CDR2 (germline): LNHDA, SQIVND (reference sequence). J gave up 6 bases and V 1 base, and 7 bases lay outside the gene matches. The CDR3 is made up of 15 amino acids. CDR3 coding DNA: TGTGCCAGTAGTATAGCTAGCGGAGCGGGTGATACGCAGTATTTT. It translates to CASSIASGAGDTQYF.

This clonotype was recorded many times. V and J are TRBV25-1 and TRBJ2-3, with 10 bases lining up with TRBD1. There are 16 residues in the CDR3. From germline, CDR1 is MGHDK and CDR2 SYGVNS. After removal of 7 bases from V and 5 bases from J, the junction contained 12 bases not matched to a gene. The chain's CDR3 is CASTERPGTGEDTQYF. In DNA form, the CDR3 reads TGTGCCAGCACTGAGCGGCCGGGGACAGGGGAAGATACGCAGTATTTT. Complete variable domain (other parts from reference TRBV25-1 and TRBJ2-3): EADIYQTPRYLVIGTGKKITLECSQTMGHDKMYWYQQDPGMELHLIHYSYGVNSTEKGDLSSESTVSRIRTEHFPLTLESARPSHTSQYLCASTERPGTGEDTQYFGPGTRLTVL.

This sequence joins TRBV2 and TRBJ1-2; 7 bases line up with TRBD1. The CDR3 runs to 15 residues. V was pared by 9 bases and J by 0 bases, with 10 bases of the junction left unmatched. Germline V CDR1 and CDR2: SNHLY, FYNNEI. The CDR3, as DNA: TGTGCCAGACGGGGGAAGGGGGCCTCTAACTATGGCTACACCTTC. This encodes CARRGKGASNYGYTF.